The TCR beta chain described here comes from a study of OX40 agonist ivuxolimab in advanced cancers. Background on the whole study: Ivuxolimab was a fully human IgG2 agonistic monoclonal antibody targeting the costimulatory receptor OX40 (CD134). Intravenous ivuxolimab was administered to patients every 2 weeks at six dose levels: 0.01, 0.1, 0.3, 1.5, 3 and 10 mg/kg. Three dose-escalation patients achieved partial responses, one with hepatocellular carcinoma and two with cutaneous melanoma. Prior anti-PD-1, anti-PD-L1 or anti-CTLA-4 therapy was permitted, and checkpoint inhibitors had been received by roughly 42% of dose-escalation patients. The paper reports the monotherapy dose-escalation portion (N of about 50 patients) of the phase I ivuxolimab trial. The point of sequencing TCRbeta in the periphery was to test whether ivuxolimab changed TCR sequence diversity and drove clonal T-cell expansion. Of the roughly 52 dose-escalation patients, hepatocellular carcinoma was present in approximately 20, melanoma in around 15, renal cell carcinoma in 9 and head and neck cancer in 9. In the dose-escalation cohort, 82.7% of patients were male, and the mean age was roughly 60 years, with a range of roughly 23 to 85. What the authors observed across the whole study: At doses from 0.1 to 3.0 mg/kg, clonal expansion was seen in both CD4+ and CD8+ blood T cells between baseline and week 6. Partial responders in the 0.1-3.0 mg/kg groups had among the lowest normalized peripheral clonal expansion, especially among CD8+ T cells. Low levels of normalized T-cell clonal expansion were also seen in some patients who did not respond. On average, CD8+ T cells showed more expanded clones than CD4+ T cells after ivuxolimab. Which antigens the clonally expanded peripheral T cells were specific for was not determined.

From cysteine to phenylalanine, the CDR3 is 15 amino acids long. Left in the record is the CDR3 DNA by itself, 45 bases read in frame from the first base. V ends up 5 bases short and J 6 bases short, with an unmatched junction base count of 9. CDR1 and CDR2 (MNHNS, SASEGT) derive from the germline V gene. Genomic DNA was isolated from the sorted cells so that the TCRbeta CDR3 region could be sequenced. The immunoSEQ Assay was used for sequencing of TCRbeta CDR3 regions. Held by TCRdb, this immuneACCESS table contains in-frame sequences only and omits some clones. Under half of the omission traces to an unresolved V gene where checked; the cause of the rest is unknown. The sample data list 37,000 or so clones, and around 87% of these were observed just once. Together, the top ten hold 2% to 2.5% of the sample. The trial excluded patients who had a history of autoimmune disease or who were on systemic immunosuppression. In every dose cohort, peripheral blood was drawn for TCR sequencing at baseline, cycle 4 day 1, and cycle 7 day 1. The samples were taken from a phase I, first-in-human, multicenter, open-label dose-escalation trial of ivuxolimab. The trial enrolled adults with locally advanced or metastatic head and neck squamous cell, hepatocellular, melanoma or renal cell carcinoma. Before TCR sequencing, CD4+ T cells and CD8+ T cells were sorted from peripheral blood as separate populations.

On this clone itself: No antigen is known for it. No base qualities exist here, and no much larger clone lies one base off it.

This receptor was identified in an adult with an advanced solid tumor such as melanoma, head and neck, liver or kidney cancer. This sequence uses TRBV6-1 and TRBJ2-7; 11 of the junction bases match TRBD2. Sample: CD4+ or CD8+ T cells sorted from blood, taken in a trial of the OX40 agonist ivuxolimab. The sequence in DNA is TGTGCCAGCAGTTTAAGACTAGCGGGGACTTTCGAGCAGTACTTC. It encodes CASSLRLAGTFEQYF.